The 15 T cell receptor beta chains below all came from one sample that was sequenced in a study of blood T cell repertoires in COVID-19. Assay used: immunoSEQ multiplex PCR; TCRdb lists only in-frame clones, some missing. The table includes about 230,000 clones, around 82% detected once. Specimen: peripheral blood. These receptors all come from a middle-aged man with active or convalescent COVID-19.

V gene TRBV27 combines with J gene TRBJ2-7, with 9 bases matching TRBD1. From germline, CDR1 is MNHEY and CDR2 SMNVEV (reference sequence). Losses at the gene ends were 8 bases for V and 2 bases for J; bases not matched to a gene: 4. The CDR3 length is 13 residues. The CDR3 protein is CASGGTGPYEQYF. The CDR3 region has the DNA TGTGCCAGCGGCGGGACAGGGCCCTACGAGCAGTACTTC.

V usage is TRBV2 and J usage is TRBJ1-1; D is unclear. The CDR3 runs 13 residues. The germline V gene has CDR1 SNHLY and CDR2 FYNNEI. The V end was cut by 4 bases, the J end by 5 bases, with 11 bases between. CDR3 protein: CASSASGRTEAFF. In DNA form, the CDR3 reads TGTGCCAGCAGTGCTAGCGGTCGGACTGAAGCTTTCTTT.

V and J are TRBV19 and TRBJ1-1; D is perhaps TRBD1 (5 bases). From germline, CDR1 is LNHDA and CDR2 SQIVND (reference sequence). V was pared by 3 bases and J by 0 bases, with 23 bases between. This CDR3 region has 19 residues. The CDR3 DNA reads TGTGCCAGTAGTATGACCCGCTTGTCGACAGTTTCGATGAACACTGAAGCTTTCTTT. It codes for CASSMTRLSTVSMNTEAFF.

CDR3 in amino acids: CASSPPGAGREKLFF. CDR3 sequence (DNA): TGTGCCAGTAGTCCACCCGGGGCGGGACGCGAAAAACTGTTTTTT. This chain joins TRBV19 and TRBJ1-4, with a possible D match to TRBD1 (5 bases). V was trimmed by 5 bases and J by 8 bases, leaving 18 bases between them. The V gene's germline CDR1 is LNHDA and CDR2 SQIVND (reference sequence). There are 15 residues in the CDR3. Variable domain in full (rest from reference TRBV19 and TRBJ1-4): DGGITQSPKYLFRKEGQNVTLSCEQNLNHDAMYWYRQDPGQGLRLIYYSQIVNDFQKGDIAEGYSVSREKKESFPLTVTSAQKNPTAFYLCASSPPGAGREKLFFGSGTQLSVL.

The chain links TRBV5-5 to TRBJ2-1; tentative D call: TRBD2 (6 bases). The CDR3 has 14 amino acids. The V end lost 1 base, the J end lost 7 bases, and 12 bases lay between the germline ends. CDR1 is SGHKS, CDR2 YYEKEE, per germline (reference sequence). The CDR3, as DNA: TGTGCCAGCAGCTTGATCGGGAGTAGTAATGAGCAGTTCTTC. This encodes CASSLIGSSNEQFF.

This clone was recorded a few times. The J gene is TRBJ1-1, the V gene TRBV12-3 or TRBV12-4; 9 bases are shared with TRBD1. This CDR3 has 13 residues. V gave up 7 bases and J gave up 1 base; unmatched junction bases: 1. This CDR3 reads CASTGQGNTEAFF. CDR3 nucleotides: TGTGCCAGCACGGGACAGGGGAACACTGAAGCTTTCTTT.

This clone was seen once. This sequence joins TRBV19 and TRBJ2-1; D remains unclear. The CDR3 contains 15 residues. Trimming cost V 0 bases and J 0 bases, with 6 bases left between them. The V gene's germline CDR1 is LNHDA and CDR2 SQIVND (reference sequence). The CDR3 sequence is CASSIDKYSYNEQFF. DNA for the CDR3: TGTGCCAGTAGTATAGATAAATACTCCTACAATGAGCAGTTCTTC. Combining the CDR3 with reference TRBV19 and TRBJ2-1 gives the whole variable domain DGGITQSPKYLFRKEGQNVTLSCEQNLNHDAMYWYRQDPGQGLRLIYYSQIVNDFQKGDIAEGYSVSREKKESFPLTVTSAQKNPTAFYLCASSIDKYSYNEQFFGPGTRLTVL.

This clone has just one count. The chain links TRBV3-1 (or the pseudogene TRBV3-2) to TRBJ2-1; 8 bases map to TRBD2. The CDR3 has 16 residues. With 3 bases clipped from V and 8 bases from J, the junction kept 12 bases outside the gene matches. Looked up from germline, CDR1 is LGHDT and CDR2 is YNNKEL (reference sequence). The CDR3 protein is CASSHILGTSSDEQFF. The CDR3 region has the DNA TGTGCCAGCAGCCATATATTGGGGACTAGTAGTGATGAGCAGTTCTTC.

The genes are TRBV18 and TRBJ1-6; perhaps TRBD1 as D (6 bases). V was clipped by 4 bases and J by 7 bases, with 17 bases between them. Germline V gene lookup returns CDR1 KGHSH and CDR2 LQKENI. This CDR3 is 16 amino acids long. DNA for the CDR3: TGTGCCAGCTCACAATCCCCAGGGGAGTCGAATTCACCCCTCCACTTT. Its protein product is CASSQSPGESNSPLHF.

The V gene is TRBV7-9, the J gene TRBJ2-1; D is unclear. The V gene's germline CDR1 is SEHNR and CDR2 FQNEAQ (reference sequence). Trimming stripped 3 bases from V and 2 bases from J, with 8 bases between. The CDR3 length is 14 residues. The DNA for the CDR3 is TGTGCCAGCAGCTTTCGAGGAACCTACAATGAGCAGTTCTTC. This sequence encodes CASSFRGTYNEQFF.

The genes are TRBV9 and TRBJ1-5; D gene unclear. The CDR3 loop spans 13 amino acids. The germline V gene encodes CDR1 SGDLS and CDR2 YYNGEE. Trimming pared 0 bases from V and 7 bases from J, leaving 8 bases between. The CDR3 DNA reads as TGTGCCAGCAGCGTAGAGGGAGGGCAGCCCCAGCATTTT. Translating gives CASSVEGGQPQHF.

This chain joins TRBV5-1 and TRBJ2-7; no definite D call. The CDR3 is 17 amino acids. CDR1 is SGHRS and CDR2 is YFSETQ in the germline V gene. Trimming removed 3 bases at V and 0 bases at J, with 19 bases between. The DNA of the CDR3 is TGCGCCAGCAGCTCATCCTCTGGCGGAGTGAGCTCCTACGAGCAGTACTTC. It encodes CASSSSSGGVSSYEQYF.

V and J are TRBV7-2 and TRBJ2-1; possibly TRBD2 for D (6 bases). Looked up from germline, CDR1 is SGHTA and CDR2 is FQGNSA. Trimming took off 5 bases at V and 7 bases at J, with 12 bases between the two ends. The CDR3 is 13 residues long. The CDR3 reads CASSRGFLNEQFF. CDR3 DNA sequence: TGTGCCAGCAGCCGGGGGTTCTTAAATGAGCAGTTCTTC. Complete variable domain (other parts from reference TRBV7-2 and TRBJ2-1): GAGVSQSPSNKVTEKGKDVELRCDPISGHTALYWYRQSLGQGLEFLIYFQGNSAPDKSGLPSDRFSAERTGGSVSTLTIQRTQQEDSAVYLCASSRGFLNEQFFGPGTRLTVL.

The V and J genes are TRBV5-1 and TRBJ2-2, with 10 bases matching TRBD2. The V gene end was trimmed by 0 bases and the J gene end by 7 bases; junction bases not matched to a gene: 9. This CDR3 comprises 17 residues. CDR1 is SGHRS, CDR2 YFSETQ, per germline. Here the CDR3 DNA reads TGCGCCAGCAGCTTGGCCTCACTAGCGGGAACAGACGGGGAGCTGTTTTTT. Its protein product is CASSLASLAGTDGELFF.

The V and J genes are TRBV2 and TRBJ1-5, with 7 bases aligning to TRBD1. V dropped 6 bases and J dropped 7; count of bases not matched to a gene: 6. The germline CDR1 and CDR2 sequences are SNHLY and FYNNEI. CDR3 length equals 13 residues. CDR3 DNA sequence: TGTGCCAGCAGGACAGGGCACGGACAGCCCCAGCATTTT. Its translation is CASRTGHGQPQHF.